What follows describes a single T cell receptor beta chain. Libraries were prepared by immunoSEQ multiplex PCR; TCRdb keeps only in-frame clonotypes and omits some of them. The sample consists of 600,000 to 750,000 clones, roughly 78% of them appearing once. Trimming cost V 6 bases and J 0 bases, with 14 bases left between them. CDR1 is MGHDK and CDR2 is SYGVNS in the germline V gene. CDR3 size: 15 residues. The data are from a study of shared clonotypes between healthy human individuals. J is TRBJ1-1 and V is TRBV25-1, with a possible D match to TRBD1 (6 bases). The TCR sequence derives from a woman in her thirties in good health. Sequencing used memory CD4+ T cells sorted from blood. As for subset: CD45RA-negative fraction. The CDR3 bases are TGTGCCAGCAGGGGGGGGAGGGGGATGAACACTGAAGCTTTCTTT. As protein: CASRGGRGMNTEAFF.